This T cell receptor (beta chain) originates from a study of T cells in Graves' hyperthyroidism and ophthalmopathy. This clonotype was observed a few times. Germline loops: CDR1 DFQATT, CDR2 SNEGSKA (reference sequence). This CDR3 has 15 residues. V trimming: 2 bases; J trimming: 8 bases; junction bases outside the gene matches: 11. Researchers took RNA transcripts and amplified the TCR beta CDR3 regions from them. The HTBI primer set served for first-round RT-PCR of the TCR CDR3. MiXCR, run by TCRdb on the multiplex PCR reads, gives a single entry per CDR3 protein. The sample gives hundreds of thousands of distinct CDR3 sequences, roughly an eighth of which show up once; 9.2% is in the top ten.

The chain has TRBV20-1 and TRBJ2-1, with 8 bases lining up with TRBD2. The receptor was derived from a woman in her late teens or twenties with Graves' hyperthyroidism. The sample was blood. The CDR3 sequence is CSARFSGLVFDEQFF. The CDR3, as DNA: TGCAGTGCTAGATTCTCGGGACTAGTTTTCGATGAGCAGTTCTTC.